This T cell receptor (beta chain) emerged from a study of blood T cell repertoires in COVID-19. About the research overall: Sources were T cells, B-cell-depleted T cells, or PBMCs; the material itself was cDNA or gDNA.

Using immunoSEQ multiplex PCR, the repertoire was profiled, and TCRdb retains in-frame clones only, with some absent. The profile covers 95,000 to 130,000 clones, with around 78% appearing a single time and about 2.1% taken by the ten largest. This clone has only a few counts. The same CDR3 is also encoded by other DNA sequences in this sample. The CDR3 has 13 amino acids. CDR1 and CDR2 from the germline V gene are LNHDA and SQIVND (reference sequence). The V and J ends lost 2 bases and 4 bases, in that order; junction bases with no gene match: 0. The clonotype comes from a man aged 25 to 40 with acute or convalescent COVID-19. The sample taken for sequencing was peripheral blood. This chain uses TRBV19 with TRBJ1-1; 8 bases align to TRBD1. The CDR3 region is CASSIQGATEAFF. The CDR3 coding sequence is TGTGCCAGTAGTATACAGGGGGCCACTGAAGCTTTCTTT.